Shown below are 19 T cell receptor beta chains from a single sample sequenced in a study of blood T cells in healthy people across ages. Primers used in a second PCR of about 7 to 11 cycles were a sample-barcoded 5' primer and a J-beta primer mix. TCRdb processed the 5' RACE reads anew with MiXCR; each CDR3 protein has one entry. The table has 650,000 to 900,000 distinct CDR3 sequences, approximately 59% seen once. The sequenced sample was blood. These receptors were collected from a man aged 25-45 years in good health.

The rearrangement uses TRBV6-1 and TRBJ1-2; the match to TRBD1 covers 7 bases. CDR3 size: 13 residues. The ends lost 7 bases at V and 3 bases at J; junction bases unmatched: 5. Per germline, CDR1 MNHNS and CDR2 SASEGT. CDR3 protein: CASTEGTDYGYTF. The CDR3 region has the DNA TGTGCCAGCACCGAAGGGACAGACTATGGCTACACCTTC.

A few counts support this clonotype. The chain links TRBV11-2 to TRBJ2-1, with TRBD2 matching over 13 bases. From germline, CDR1 is SGHAT and CDR2 FQNNGV. V gave up 5 bases and J gave up 7 bases; unmatched junction bases: 8. This CDR3 contains 16 residues. The CDR3 DNA follows: TGTGCCAGCAGCCCCCGGACTAGCGGGGGTGGGAATGAGCAGTTCTTC. This codes for CASSPRTSGGGNEQFF.

The chain carries TRBV12-3 or TRBV12-4 and TRBJ2-7; D unclear. The V gene lost 4 bases and the J gene lost 2 bases, with 12 bases spanning the gap. The length of the CDR3 is 14 residues. CDR3 sequence: CASSWVGSTYEQYF. As DNA, the CDR3 is TGTGCCAGCAGTTGGGTTGGGTCGACCTACGAGCAGTACTTC.

This clonotype was seen a handful of times. The chain recombines TRBV4-3 with TRBJ1-2; D gene unclear. Per the germline V gene, CDR1 is LGHNA and CDR2 is YSLEER. With 1 base removed from V and 4 bases from J, the gap between germline ends came to 7 bases. The CDR3 consists of 13 residues. The DNA of the CDR3 is TGCGCCAGCAGCCAAGGGCAGATCTATGGCTACACCTTC. This gives the protein CASSQGQIYGYTF.

On this clonotype itself: A junction end diverges from the germline sequence, so it may reflect a read error. CDR3 sequence: CASSHTGALNEQFF. The CDR3 nucleotides are TGTGCTAGCAGCCACACAGGAGCGTTAAATGAGCAGTTCTTC. This chain connects TRBV7-7 to TRBJ2-1; tentative D call: TRBD1 (5 bases). CDR3 length: 14 residues. Per the germline V gene, CDR1 is SSHAT and CDR2 is FNYEAQ (reference sequence).

V gene TRBV7-9 combines with J gene TRBJ1-2; no firm D call. V lost 8 bases and J lost 6, with 7 bases in between. Germline V gene sequence: CDR1 SEHNR, CDR2 FQNEAQ (reference sequence). The CDR3 length is 10 residues. CDR3 sequence (DNA): TGTGCCAGCGACGGGGATGGCTACACCTTC. It is translated as CASDGDGYTF.

The chain combines TRBV12-3 or TRBV12-4 with TRBJ2-2; D is unresolved. Trimming removed 2 bases from V and 4 bases from J, with 14 bases in between. There are 16 residues in the CDR3. DNA of the CDR3: TGTGCCAGCAGTTTAAGGGCCTCAAGCGTCACCGGGGAGCTGTTTTTT. It codes for CASSLRASSVTGELFF.

The chain uses TRBV20-1 and TRBJ1-5, with D possibly being TRBD1 (6 bases). V gave up 3 bases and J gave up 2 bases, with 14 bases separating them. Germline CDR1 is DFQATT and CDR2 is SNEGSKA (reference sequence). The CDR3 runs 15 residues. The DNA of the CDR3 is TGCAGTGCTAGCTCAGGGGAAGGGGGCAATCAGCCCCAGCATTTT. Protein: CSASSGEGGNQPQHF.

J is TRBJ2-5 and V is TRBV4-3, with D maybe TRBD1 (5 bases). Germline loops: CDR1 LGHNA, CDR2 YSLEER. This CDR3 is built from 16 residues. V lost 0 bases, J lost 2 bases, and 13 bases lay in between. The CDR3, as DNA: TGCGCCAGCAGCCAAGATTTCCTCGACAGACAAGAGACCCAGTACTTC. Protein product: CASSQDFLDRQETQYF.

J is TRBJ2-5 and V is TRBV3-1; D not certain. CDR3 length: 15 amino acids. In germline, CDR1 is LGHDT, CDR2 YNNKEL (reference sequence). V was shortened by 6 bases and J by 5 bases, with 19 bases between the two germline ends. CDR3 sequence reads: CASSDNRLVGETQYF. The CDR3, as DNA: TGTGCCAGCAGTGACAATCGCCTAGTCGGGGAGACCCAGTACTTC.

V is TRBV9 and J is TRBJ1-6; D is perhaps TRBD1 (6 bases). This CDR3 spans 16 amino acids. V lost 0 bases to trimming and J lost 8 bases, with 15 bases between them. Germline V gives CDR1 SGDLS, CDR2 YYNGEE. CDR3 sequence (DNA): TGTGCCAGCAGCGTAGAACTGACAGGAGCGGATTCACCCCTCCACTTT. Its protein product is CASSVELTGADSPLHF.

V usage is TRBV28 and J usage is TRBJ2-4; tentative D call: TRBD2 (5 bases). Near its end, the DNA agrees better with TRBJ2-5, so the J call may be wrong. This CDR3 region has 14 residues. Germline lookup yields CDR1 MDHEN and CDR2 SYDVKM. For the CDR3, the DNA is TGTGCCAGCAGTAGGCTAGCTCAAAAAGAGACCCAGTACTTC. Translated, it gives CASSRLAQKETQYF.

The J gene is TRBJ1-2, the V gene TRBV4-3; D is uncertain. Germline V CDR1 and CDR2: LGHNA, YSLEER. Trimming stripped 4 bases from V and 4 bases from J, with 13 bases between. The CDR3 runs 14 residues. In DNA, the CDR3 is TGCGCCAGCAGCCCCGGGCGTAAGGTCTATGGCTACACCTTC. Amino acid sequence: CASSPGRKVYGYTF.

This chain connects TRBV5-1 to TRBJ2-5, with D tentatively TRBD2 (6 bases). CDR1 is SGHRS, CDR2 YFSETQ, per germline. V lost 2 bases to trimming and J lost 11 bases, with 22 bases between them. There are 15 residues in the CDR3. CDR3 amino acids: CASSLDRDWHNEQYF. Here the CDR3 DNA reads TGCGCCAGCAGCTTAGATCGGGACTGGCACAATGAGCAGTACTTC.

The chain joins TRBV6-2 or TRBV6-3 to TRBJ2-2; 9 nucleotides match TRBD1. The CDR3 consists of 16 residues. Germline values: CDR1 MNHEY, CDR2 SVGEGT. V was pared by 6 bases and J by 5 bases, with 10 bases of the junction left unmatched. The DNA for the CDR3 is TGTGCCAGCAGGACAACAGGGGGCGTCAGGACCGGGGAGCTGTTTTTT. Encoded protein: CASRTTGGVRTGELFF.

V is TRBV6-2 or TRBV6-3 and J is TRBJ2-1; TRBD1 is a possible D gene (5 bases). The CDR3 sequence is 12 residues long. V lost 6 bases and J lost 4, with 7 bases in between. CDR1 and CDR2 from the germline V gene are MNHEY and SVGEGT. The CDR3 reads CASRQEYNEQFF. CDR3 DNA: TGTGCCAGCAGACAGGAATACAATGAGCAGTTCTTC.

This clonotype showed up just once. The genes are TRBV9 and TRBJ2-1, with D perhaps TRBD1 (6 bases). The CDR3 has 15 residues. The germline CDR1 and CDR2 sequences are SGDLS and YYNGEE. Deletions cut 0 bases from V and 4 bases from J, with 11 bases between. In nucleotides, the CDR3 is TGTGCCAGCAGCGTAGAGACAGGATTGTACAATGAGCAGTTCTTC. It translates to CASSVETGLYNEQFF.

The chain uses TRBV2 and TRBJ1-6; D unclear. Trimming left V 4 bases short and J 5 bases short, with 9 bases between. The germline V gene encodes CDR1 SNHLY and CDR2 FYNNEI. The CDR3 extends over 14 amino acids. Here the CDR3 reads CASSGRLNNSPLHF. CDR3 nucleotides: TGTGCCAGCAGTGGAAGACTTAATAATTCACCCCTCCACTTT.

The chain uses TRBV5-1 and TRBJ2-3; 7 nucleotides agree with TRBD1. Germline trimming cut 7 bases from V and 0 bases from J; bases unmatched to any gene: 5. Germline CDR1 SGHRS, CDR2 YFSETQ. This CDR3 region has 14 residues. The CDR3 spells CASDRTGSTDTQYF. In nucleotides, the CDR3 is TGCGCCAGCGACAGGACAGGAAGCACAGATACGCAGTATTTT.